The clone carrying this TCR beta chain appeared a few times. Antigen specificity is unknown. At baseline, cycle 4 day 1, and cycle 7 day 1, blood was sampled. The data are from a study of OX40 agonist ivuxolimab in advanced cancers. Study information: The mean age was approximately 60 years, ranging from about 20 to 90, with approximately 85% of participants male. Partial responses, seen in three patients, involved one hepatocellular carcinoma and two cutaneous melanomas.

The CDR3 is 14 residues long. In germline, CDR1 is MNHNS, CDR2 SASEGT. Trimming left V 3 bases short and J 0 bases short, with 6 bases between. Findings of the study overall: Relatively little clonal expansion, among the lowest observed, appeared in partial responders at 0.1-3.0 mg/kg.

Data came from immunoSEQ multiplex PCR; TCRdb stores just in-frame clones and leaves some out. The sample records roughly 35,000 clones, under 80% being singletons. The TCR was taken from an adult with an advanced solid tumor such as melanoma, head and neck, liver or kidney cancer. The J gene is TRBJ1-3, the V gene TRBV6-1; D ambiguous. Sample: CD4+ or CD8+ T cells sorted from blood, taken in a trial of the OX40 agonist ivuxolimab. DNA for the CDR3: TGTGCCAGCAGTGAGCGGGTCTCTGGAAACACCATATATTTT. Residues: CASSERVSGNTIYF.